One T cell receptor beta chain is described in this entry. The target antigen is unknown. V shed 5 bases and J 1 base; nucleotides not matched to a gene: 1. Germline V gene lookup returns CDR1 DFQATT and CDR2 SNEGSKA (reference sequence). This CDR3 is built from 13 residues. The entry originates in a study of CD8+CD57+ T cells in acquired aplastic anemia. Study as a whole: Recorded DNA amounts for sorted CD4+ and CD8+ cells had an average of around 3 ug.

Points from the study as a whole: Patients shared around 30 CD8+ CDR3 sequences with controls. Simpson's diversity of CD8+ cells was not significantly different in patients compared with controls.

TCR beta VDJ and CDR3 profiles were obtained from a genomic DNA template. TCRdb re-derived calls from the reads in MiXCR, one entry per CDR3 protein. The profile shows around 250,000 distinct CDR3 sequences, 50% to 70% of them singletons. This clonotype was sampled from a human donor with severe aplastic anemia or a healthy control (not recorded which). The sequenced sample consisted of sorted CD4+, CD8+, or CD8+CD57+ T cells (not recorded which) from PBMCs. The chain couples TRBV20-1 to TRBJ2-7; the match to TRBD2 covers 11 bases. The DNA for the CDR3 is TGCAGTGCTGTAGCGGGGGGGTCCTACGAGCAGTACTTC. This gives the protein CSAVAGGSYEQYF.